This T cell receptor beta chain was found in a study of identical twins. Germline CDR1 and CDR2: SGHTA and FQGTGA. The CDR3 is 13 residues long. V was shortened by 5 bases and J by 4 bases, with 11 bases between the two germline ends. Addition of a universal primer site occurred through template switching, and cDNA carried unique molecular identifiers. TCRdb reanalysed the 5' RACE reads using MiXCR and keeps one entry per CDR3 protein. The repertoire holds roughly 770,000 distinct CDR3 sequences, with around a sixth as singletons. The sample was also reused in another study, on T cells expressing NK-cell markers.

This TCR came from a woman in her late teens or twenties in good health. J is TRBJ1-2 and V is TRBV7-3; TRBD1 is a possible D gene (5 bases). The specimen sequenced was PBMCs. CDR3 region: CASSLGPFYGYTF. CDR3 DNA: TGTGCCAGCAGCCTGGGACCGTTCTATGGCTACACCTTC. The complete variable domain, with remaining parts taken from reference TRBV7-3 and TRBJ1-2, reads GAGVSQTPSNKVTEKGKYVELRCDPISGHTALYWYRQSLGQGPEFLIYFQGTGAADDSGLPNDRFFAVRPEGSVSTLKIQRTERGDSAVYLCASSLGPFYGYTFGSGTRLTVV.